The entry below gives a single T cell receptor beta chain sequence along with its context. This record comes from a study of cytomegalovirus exposure and HLA in healthy donors. The CDR3 has 14 amino acids. Germline V gene sequence: CDR1 KGHSH, CDR2 LQKENI. The V end lost 5 bases, the J end lost 1 base, and 11 bases lay between the germline ends. It was with 60 Vbeta and 13 Jbeta primers that the PCR ran. Only in-frame clones appear in the TCRdb table, and some are missing; sequencing was by immunoSEQ multiplex PCR. The table includes about 140,000 clones, approximately 84% detected once. The J gene is TRBJ1-1, the V gene TRBV18; the D gene is possibly TRBD1 (5 bases). What was sequenced was PBMCs. The receptor was derived from a man between 25 and 39 years old in good health and CMV-seropositive. In nucleotides, the CDR3 is TGTGCCAGCTCAGACACCACAGGGAACACTGAAGCTTTCTTT. It yields the protein CASSDTTGNTEAFF.